Listed here are 19 T cell receptor beta chains from one sample, sequenced in a study of blood T cell repertoires in COVID-19. The protocol was immunoSEQ multiplex PCR, while the TCRdb copy is restricted to in-frame clones and leaves out a portion. This sample has almost 85,000 clones, with approximately 90% found just once. The sequenced sample was PBMCs or T cells enriched from blood (not recorded which). These receptors were taken from a woman in her 50s with acute COVID-19.

This sequence joins TRBV7-2 and TRBJ2-3; TRBD2 matches 11 bases. With V trimmed by 4 bases and J by 4 bases, 7 bases remained unmatched. The CDR3 totals 16 residues. Germline V lookup: CDR1 SGHTA, CDR2 FQGNSA. The CDR3 sequence: CASSSLVAGGADTQYF. CDR3 nucleotide sequence: TGTGCCAGCAGCTCCCTAGTAGCGGGAGGGGCAGATACGCAGTATTTT.

CDR3 DNA sequence: TGTGCCAGCAGCCCAGTGGACAGGGCGATCTACGAGCAGTACTTC. Residues: CASSPVDRAIYEQYF. The chain is built from TRBV14 and TRBJ2-7, with 8 bases identical to TRBD1. The germline CDR1 and CDR2 sequences are SGHDN and FVKESK. The length of the CDR3 is 15 residues. Trimming at V came to 4 bases and at J to 3 bases, leaving 8 bases not matched to a gene.

The chain uses TRBV19 and TRBJ2-1, with 13 positions matching TRBD2. This CDR3 spans 17 amino acids. Trimming removed 4 bases from V and 2 bases from J; junction bases left unmatched: 5. Germline V gives CDR1 LNHDA, CDR2 SQIVND (reference sequence). CDR3 nucleotide sequence: TGTGCCAGTAGTACGGGGGGACTAGCGGGAACCTACAATGAGCAGTTCTTC. Its protein product is CASSTGGLAGTYNEQFF.

The chain joins TRBV18 to TRBJ2-7, with 9 bases matching TRBD1. In germline, CDR1 is KGHSH, CDR2 LQKENI. The V gene end was trimmed by 2 bases and the J gene end by 4 bases; junction bases not matched to a gene: 6. The CDR3 totals 15 residues. The CDR3 region is CASSPGGGTGYEQYF. Here the CDR3 DNA reads TGTGCCAGCTCACCAGGGGGTGGGACAGGGTACGAGCAGTACTTC.

This chain connects TRBV7-3 to TRBJ2-1; TRBD2 matches at 10 bases. Germline lookup yields CDR1 SGHTA and CDR2 FQGTGA. The CDR3 consists of 15 residues. V was pared by 2 bases and J by 10 bases, with 8 bases of the junction left unmatched. This CDR3 is CASSLGASGRGEQFF. In DNA, the CDR3 is TGTGCCAGCAGCTTAGGGGCTAGCGGGAGAGGCGAGCAGTTCTTC. The full variable domain, in which reference TRBV7-3 and TRBJ2-1 provide the parts outside the CDR3, is GAGVSQTPSNKVTEKGKYVELRCDPISGHTALYWYRQSLGQGPEFLIYFQGTGAADDSGLPNDRFFAVRPEGSVSTLKIQRTERGDSAVYLCASSLGASGRGEQFFGPGTRLTVL.

The chain carries TRBV6-5 and TRBJ1-2; a possible D gene is TRBD1 (6 bases). Trimming left V 0 bases short and J 2 bases short, with 13 bases between. The CDR3 is 16 amino acids. Germline-derived CDR1 and CDR2 are MNHEY and SVGAGI. The DNA for the CDR3 is TGTGCCAGCAGTTACTCGTATGGGGGCGGAAACTATGGCTACACCTTC. It specifies CASSYSYGGGNYGYTF.

The rearrangement joins TRBV6-6 to TRBJ1-2; possible D gene TRBD1, 6 bases. The CDR3 spans 13 residues. V shed 6 bases and J shed 4 bases, with 12 bases lying between them. Germline V gene lookup returns CDR1 MNHNY and CDR2 SVGAGI (reference sequence). The CDR3 region has the DNA TGTGCCAGCAGACTGGACAGTTCCTATGGCTACACCTTC. It specifies CASRLDSSYGYTF.

The chain has TRBV2 and TRBJ1-4, with D unclear. CDR3 length: 14 residues. Trimming cost V 6 bases and J 5 bases, with 13 bases left between them. The germline gives CDR1 SNHLY, CDR2 FYNNEI. The CDR3 sequence: CASREATWNEKLFF. For the CDR3, the DNA is TGTGCCAGCAGAGAGGCGACCTGGAATGAAAAACTGTTTTTT.

The chain uses TRBV7-2 and TRBJ1-1; D is uncertain. The CDR3 contains 14 residues. Deletions cut 7 bases from V and 3 bases from J, with 15 bases between. Germline CDR1 and CDR2: SGHTA and FQGNSA. CDR3 bases: TGTGCCAGCACGCGGGAACCGGGGTACACTGAAGCTTTCTTT. This sequence encodes CASTREPGYTEAFF.

The V and J genes are TRBV3-1 (or the pseudogene TRBV3-2) and TRBJ2-5, with D uncertain. In germline, CDR1 is LGHDT, CDR2 YNNKEL (reference sequence). The CDR3 consists of 13 residues. Trimming took off 10 bases at V and 2 bases at J, with 14 bases between the two ends. The CDR3 region is CATRSRVQETQYF. In DNA form, the CDR3 reads TGTGCCACCCGATCCCGGGTGCAAGAGACCCAGTACTTC.

The genes are TRBV6-2 or TRBV6-3 and TRBJ1-2; the D gene is possibly TRBD1 (6 bases). The CDR3 loop spans 13 amino acids. V was shortened by 6 bases and J by 5 bases, with 13 bases between the two germline ends. Germline V gives CDR1 MNHEY, CDR2 SVGEGT. CDR3 DNA: TGTGCCAGCAGCAAGCTACAGGGTTATGGCTACACCTTC. The encoded protein is CASSKLQGYGYTF.

The count of this clone is one. The chain uses TRBV7-2 and TRBJ2-1; 10 nucleotides match TRBD2. This CDR3 contains 16 residues. The germline CDR1 and CDR2 sequences are SGHTA and FQGNSA. The V gene end was trimmed by 1 base and the J gene end by 9 bases; junction bases not matched to a gene: 9. CDR3 loop: CASSLGTPSGRTEQFF. The CDR3 nucleotides read TGTGCCAGCAGCTTAGGGACGCCTAGCGGGAGAACTGAGCAGTTCTTC. The full variable domain, with the rest looked up from reference TRBV7-2 and TRBJ2-1, is GAGVSQSPSNKVTEKGKDVELRCDPISGHTALYWYRQSLGQGLEFLIYFQGNSAPDKSGLPSDRFSAERTGGSVSTLTIQRTQQEDSAVYLCASSLGTPSGRTEQFFGPGTRLTVL.

The V gene is TRBV20-1, the J gene TRBJ1-5, with D perhaps TRBD1 (5 bases). CDR3 size: 14 residues. The ends were cut back, 3 bases at V and 0 bases at J, with 9 bases in the middle. Germline CDR1 reads DFQATT; CDR2 reads SNEGSKA (reference sequence). The CDR3 here is CSASRGYSNQPQHF. DNA for the CDR3: TGCAGTGCTAGTAGGGGTTATAGCAATCAGCCCCAGCATTTT.

The chain employs TRBV7-9 and TRBJ2-7; maybe TRBD2 (5 bases). With 4 bases removed from V and 1 base from J, the gap between germline ends came to 14 bases. CDR1 and CDR2 from the germline V gene are SEHNR and FQNEAQ (reference sequence). The CDR3 consists of 15 residues. As DNA, the CDR3 is TGTGCCAGCAGCTCCTTTGGACTGAAATCCTACGAGCAGTACTTC. This translates into CASSSFGLKSYEQYF.

V usage is TRBV3-1 (or the pseudogene TRBV3-2) and J usage is TRBJ2-2, with 9 nucleotides matching TRBD2. V dropped 6 bases and J dropped 2; count of bases not matched to a gene: 7. Germline V gene lookup returns CDR1 LGHDT and CDR2 YNNKEL (reference sequence). The CDR3 has 16 residues. The CDR3 loop is CASSPPGLANTGELFF. In DNA, the CDR3 is TGTGCCAGCAGTCCTCCGGGACTAGCCAACACCGGGGAGCTGTTTTTT.

V usage is TRBV3-1 (or the pseudogene TRBV3-2) and J usage is TRBJ1-4, with no clear D. Germline V gene data show CDR1 as LGHDT and CDR2 as YNNKEL (reference sequence). This CDR3 is built from 16 residues. V lost 4 bases, J lost 3 bases, and 15 bases lay in between. The chain's CDR3 is CASSPSPSGPNEKLFF. CDR3 sequence (DNA): TGTGCCAGCAGCCCTAGCCCGTCGGGCCCTAATGAAAAACTGTTTTTT.

The chain employs TRBV29-1 and TRBJ1-1, with D hard to call. Trimming cost V 6 bases and J 2 bases, with 4 bases left between them. The CDR3 runs to 10 residues. Germline V gene data show CDR1 as SQVTM and CDR2 as ANQGSEA. The CDR3 sequence: CSVGNTEAFF. CDR3 bases: TGCAGCGTCGGTAACACTGAAGCTTTCTTT.

The CDR3 loop reads CASSPGTGELLSYGYTF. The CDR3, as DNA: TGTGCCAGCAGTCCCGGGACAGGGGAGTTACTTTCCTATGGCTACACCTTC. This rearrangement joins TRBV27 to TRBJ1-2; 10 bases are a match to TRBD1. The CDR3 covers 17 residues. Trimming removed 5 bases from V and 4 bases from J; junction bases left unmatched: 13. Germline values: CDR1 MNHEY, CDR2 SMNVEV (reference sequence).

The chain links TRBV10-3 to TRBJ1-3; tentatively, D is TRBD1 (5 bases). Germline V gene lookup returns CDR1 ENHRY and CDR2 SYGVKD. V dropped 7 bases and J dropped 0 bases, with 10 bases sitting between them. This CDR3 contains 14 residues. For the CDR3, the DNA is TGTGCCATCACCTTAGACAGCTCTGGAAACACCATATATTTT. This translates into CAITLDSSGNTIYF.